The 2 T cell receptor beta chains in this list originate from one sample, sequenced in a study of human T cells and chemical hapten exposure. A single record per CDR3 protein comes from TCRdb applying MiXCR to the RACE reads. The sample includes around 380,000 distinct CDR3 sequences, more than 4.5% of them seen just once. The time point is: patch test 1, 2 weeks after DPC sensitization. Stated treatment: therapeutic diphenylcyclopropenone sensitization with weekly scalp DPC. The material sequenced was whole blood, taken in connection with sensitization to the hapten diphenylcyclopropenone (DPC). These receptors were collected from a woman aged 45-60 years with alopecia areata. Some clones in this sample may be carry-over from other donors' samples.

The table lists this clonotype with many counts. The J gene is TRBJ2-2, the V gene TRBV4-2, with D unresolved. This CDR3 contains 13 residues. Trimming pared 5 bases from V and 2 bases from J, leaving 6 bases between. Germline assignment: CDR1 LGHNA and CDR2 YNFKEQ. For the CDR3, the DNA is TGTGCCAGCAGCTCGCATAACACCGGGGAGCTGTTTTTT. Encoded protein: CASSSHNTGELFF.

This clonotype has more than one count but fewer than ten. The chain recombines TRBV6-6 with TRBJ2-1; D not resolved. V gave up 7 bases and J gave up 4 bases, with 8 bases separating them. Germline-derived CDR1 and CDR2 are MNHNY and SVGAGI (reference sequence). CDR3 length: 12 residues. The CDR3 loop is CASTAQYNEQFF. The DNA of the CDR3 is TGTGCCAGCACCGCACAGTACAATGAGCAGTTCTTC.